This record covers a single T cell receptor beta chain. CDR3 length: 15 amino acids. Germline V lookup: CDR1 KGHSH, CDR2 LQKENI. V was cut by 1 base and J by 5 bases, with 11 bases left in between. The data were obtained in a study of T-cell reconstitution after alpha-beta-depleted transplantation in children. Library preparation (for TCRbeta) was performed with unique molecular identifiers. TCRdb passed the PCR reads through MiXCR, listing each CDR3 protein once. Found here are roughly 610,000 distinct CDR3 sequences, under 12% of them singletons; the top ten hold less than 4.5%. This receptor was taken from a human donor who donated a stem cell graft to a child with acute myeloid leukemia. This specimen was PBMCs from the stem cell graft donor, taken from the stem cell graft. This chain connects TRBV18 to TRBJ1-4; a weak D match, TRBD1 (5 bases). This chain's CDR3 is CASSPQGSSNEKLFF. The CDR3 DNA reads TGTGCCAGCTCACCACAGGGGAGTTCAAATGAAAAACTGTTTTTT.